Listed here are 4 T cell receptor beta chains from one sample, sequenced in a study of Ad26.COV2.S vaccination and SARS-CoV-2 variants. Regarding treatment: some 19 received Ad26.COV2.S at low or high dose, single or two shots; about five received placebo; per-sample allocation not given. Samples analyzed were those drawn on day 63 after the first vaccine or placebo injection. Clones were sequenced by immunoSEQ multiplex PCR, and TCRdb holds only the in-frame ones, with some missing. The table shows about 480,000 clones, with roughly 89% occurring only once. Sequenced material: peripheral blood, taken in a trial of Ad26.COV2.S vaccine versus placebo. The receptors shown here come from a person aged 18-60 years who received the Ad26.COV2.S COVID-19 vaccine or a placebo.

The V and J genes are TRBV7-8 and TRBJ1-3, with D perhaps TRBD1 (5 bases). The CDR3 extends over 13 amino acids. V dropped 3 bases and J dropped 16 bases, with 19 bases sitting between them. Germline V gene lookup returns CDR1 SGHVS and CDR2 FQNEAQ. The CDR3 loop is CASSFRVEGQKYF. CDR3 in DNA: TGTGCCAGCAGCTTCAGGGTCGAGGGGCAGAAGTATTTT. The complete variable domain, with remaining parts taken from reference TRBV7-8 and TRBJ1-3, reads GAGVSQSPRYKVAKRGQDVALRCDPISGHVSLFWYQQALGQGPEFLTYFQNEAQLDKSGLPSDRFFAERPEGSVSTLKIQRTQQEDSAVYLCASSFRVEGQKYFGEGSWLTVV.

The chain combines TRBV7-2 with TRBJ2-2; D not certain. Germline CDR1 is SGHTA and CDR2 is FQGNSA. CDR3 length: 13 residues. The V end was cut by 5 bases, the J end by 6 bases, with 10 bases between. This CDR3 is CASSRDMAGELFF. In DNA, the CDR3 is TGTGCCAGCAGCCGTGATATGGCCGGGGAGCTGTTTTTT.

This rearrangement joins TRBV10-3 to TRBJ1-1, with 10 bases aligning to TRBD1. The V gene's germline CDR1 is ENHRY and CDR2 SYGVKD. The CDR3 extends over 15 amino acids. Trimming removed 6 bases from V and 1 base from J; junction bases left unmatched: 5. In nucleotides, the CDR3 is TGTGCCATCAGCCGACAGGGGGCGAGGAACACTGAAGCTTTCTTT. It translates to CAISRQGARNTEAFF.

About this clone: The sample has other DNA sequences that encode this CDR3 too. The CDR3 DNA reads TGCGCCAGCAGCTTTCGCCGGCCTAATGAAAAACTGTTTTTT. Translated: CASSFRRPNEKLFF. This sequence joins TRBV5-1 and TRBJ1-4, with D unclear. There are 14 residues in the CDR3. Germline CDR1 and CDR2: SGHRS and YFSETQ. V was cut by 2 bases and J by 3 bases, with 8 bases left in between.